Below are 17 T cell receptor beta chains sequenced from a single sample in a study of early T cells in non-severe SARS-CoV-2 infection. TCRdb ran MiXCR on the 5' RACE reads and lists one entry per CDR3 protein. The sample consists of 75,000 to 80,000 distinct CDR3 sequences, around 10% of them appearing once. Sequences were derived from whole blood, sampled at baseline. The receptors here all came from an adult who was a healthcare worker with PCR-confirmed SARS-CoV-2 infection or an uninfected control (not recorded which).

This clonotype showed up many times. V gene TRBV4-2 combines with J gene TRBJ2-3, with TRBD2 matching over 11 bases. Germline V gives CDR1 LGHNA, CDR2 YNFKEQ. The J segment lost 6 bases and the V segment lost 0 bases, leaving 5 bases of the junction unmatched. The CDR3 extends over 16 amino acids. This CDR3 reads CASSQEVAGGPDTQYF. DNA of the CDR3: TGTGCCAGCAGCCAAGAGGTAGCGGGGGGGCCGGATACGCAGTATTTT.

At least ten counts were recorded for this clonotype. The CDR3 coding sequence is TGTGCCAGCTCACCAGGGTTGGCCAGGGGCCTTCAGTTCTTC. Translating gives CASSPGLARGLQFF. The gene calls are TRBV18 and TRBJ2-1, with D maybe TRBD1 (6 bases). Germline values: CDR1 KGHSH, CDR2 LQKENI. Trimming stripped 2 bases from V and 13 bases from J, with 18 bases between. This CDR3 contains 14 residues.

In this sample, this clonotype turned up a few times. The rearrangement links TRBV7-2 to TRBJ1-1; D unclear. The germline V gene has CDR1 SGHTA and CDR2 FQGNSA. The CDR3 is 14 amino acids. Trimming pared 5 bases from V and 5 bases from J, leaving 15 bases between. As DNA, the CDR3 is TGTGCCAGCAGCCTGGACCCTATCCGGACTGAAGCTTTCTTT. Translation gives CASSLDPIRTEAFF.

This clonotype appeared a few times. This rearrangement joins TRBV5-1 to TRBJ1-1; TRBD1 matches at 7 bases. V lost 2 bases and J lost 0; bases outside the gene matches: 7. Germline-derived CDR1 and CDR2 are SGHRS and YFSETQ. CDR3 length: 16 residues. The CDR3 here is CASSFATGTVNTEAFF. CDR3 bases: TGCGCCAGCAGCTTCGCGACCGGGACAGTGAACACTGAAGCTTTCTTT.

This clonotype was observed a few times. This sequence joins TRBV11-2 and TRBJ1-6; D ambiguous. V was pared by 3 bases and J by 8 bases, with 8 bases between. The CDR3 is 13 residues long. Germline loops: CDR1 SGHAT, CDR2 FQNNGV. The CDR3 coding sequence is TGTGCCAGCAGCTTTAGGCGGGATTCACCCCTCCACTTT. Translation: CASSFRRDSPLHF.

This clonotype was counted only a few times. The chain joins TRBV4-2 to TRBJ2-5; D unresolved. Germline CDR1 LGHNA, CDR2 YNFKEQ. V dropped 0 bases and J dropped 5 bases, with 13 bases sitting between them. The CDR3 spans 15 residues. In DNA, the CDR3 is TGTGCCAGCAGCCAAGATTACCCACCGGCCGAGACCCAGTACTTC. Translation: CASSQDYPPAETQYF.

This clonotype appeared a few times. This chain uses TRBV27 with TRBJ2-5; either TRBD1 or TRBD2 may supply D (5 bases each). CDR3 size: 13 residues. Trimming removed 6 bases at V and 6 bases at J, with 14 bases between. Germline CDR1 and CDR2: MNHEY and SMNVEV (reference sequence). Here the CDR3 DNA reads TGTGCCAGCAGGACATACGGGGCTAAGACCCAGTACTTC. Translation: CASRTYGAKTQYF.

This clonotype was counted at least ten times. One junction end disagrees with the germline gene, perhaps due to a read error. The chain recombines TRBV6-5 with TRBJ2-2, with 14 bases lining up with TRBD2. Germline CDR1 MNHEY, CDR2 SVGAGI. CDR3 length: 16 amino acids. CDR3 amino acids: CASSSWTSGGTGDLFF. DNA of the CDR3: TGTGCCAGCAGTTCATGGACTAGCGGGGGGACCGGGGATCTGTTTTTT.

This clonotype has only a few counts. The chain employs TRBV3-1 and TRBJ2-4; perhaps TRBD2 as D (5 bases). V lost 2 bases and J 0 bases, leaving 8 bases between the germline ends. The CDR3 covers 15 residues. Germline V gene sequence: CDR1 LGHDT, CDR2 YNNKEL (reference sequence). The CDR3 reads CASSQPGIAKNIQYF. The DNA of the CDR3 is TGTGCCAGCAGCCAACCCGGGATAGCCAAAAACATTCAGTACTTC.

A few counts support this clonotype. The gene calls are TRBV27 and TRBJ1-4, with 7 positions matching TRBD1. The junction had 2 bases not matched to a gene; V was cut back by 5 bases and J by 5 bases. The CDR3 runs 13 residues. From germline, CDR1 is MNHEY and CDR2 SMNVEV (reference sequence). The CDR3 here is CASSDRENEKLFF. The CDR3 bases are TGTGCCAGCAGTGACAGGGAGAATGAAAAACTGTTTTTT.

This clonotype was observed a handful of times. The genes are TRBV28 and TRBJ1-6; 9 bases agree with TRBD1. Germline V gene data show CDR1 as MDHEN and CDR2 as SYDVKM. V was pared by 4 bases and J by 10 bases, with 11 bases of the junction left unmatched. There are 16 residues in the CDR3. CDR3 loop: CASSSPQDRGRSPLHF. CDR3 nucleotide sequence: TGTGCCAGCAGTTCTCCCCAAGACAGGGGGAGGTCACCCCTCCACTTT.

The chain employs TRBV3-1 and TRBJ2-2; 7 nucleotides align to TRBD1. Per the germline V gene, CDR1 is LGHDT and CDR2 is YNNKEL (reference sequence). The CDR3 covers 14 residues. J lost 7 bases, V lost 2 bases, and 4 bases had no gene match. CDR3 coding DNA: TGTGCCAGCAGCCAACTCGACAGGGACGGGGAGCTGTTTTTT. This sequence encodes CASSQLDRDGELFF.

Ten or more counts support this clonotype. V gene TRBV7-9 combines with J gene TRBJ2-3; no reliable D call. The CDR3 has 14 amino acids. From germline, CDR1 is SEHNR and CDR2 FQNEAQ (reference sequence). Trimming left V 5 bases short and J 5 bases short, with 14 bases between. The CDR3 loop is CASSDDIIKDTQYF. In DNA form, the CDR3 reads TGTGCCAGCAGCGACGACATCATTAAAGATACGCAGTATTTT.

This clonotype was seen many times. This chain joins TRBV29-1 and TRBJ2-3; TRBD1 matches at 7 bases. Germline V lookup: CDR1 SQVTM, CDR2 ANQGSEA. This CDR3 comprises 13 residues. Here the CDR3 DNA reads TGCAACTGGACAGGCCCCCGCACAGATACGCAGTATTTT. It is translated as CNWTGPRTDTQYF.

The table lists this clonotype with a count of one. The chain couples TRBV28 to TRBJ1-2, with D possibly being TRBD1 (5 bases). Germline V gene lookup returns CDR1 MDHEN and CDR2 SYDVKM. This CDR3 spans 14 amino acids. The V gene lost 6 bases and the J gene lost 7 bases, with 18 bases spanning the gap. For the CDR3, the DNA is TGTGCCAGCAGACTATCAGGACAATCGGGTGGCTACACCTTC. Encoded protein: CASRLSGQSGGYTF.

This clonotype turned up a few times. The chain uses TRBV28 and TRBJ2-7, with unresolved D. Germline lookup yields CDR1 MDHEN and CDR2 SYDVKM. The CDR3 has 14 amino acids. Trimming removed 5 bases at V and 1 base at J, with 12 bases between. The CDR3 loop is CASSPPLKSYEQYF. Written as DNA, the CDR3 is TGTGCCAGCAGTCCTCCGTTAAAGTCCTACGAGCAGTACTTC.

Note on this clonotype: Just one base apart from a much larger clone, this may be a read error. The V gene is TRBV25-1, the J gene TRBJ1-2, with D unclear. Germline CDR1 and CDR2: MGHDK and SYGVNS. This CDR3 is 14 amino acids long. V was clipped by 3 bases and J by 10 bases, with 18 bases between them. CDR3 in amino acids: CASSDGLGLFDYTF. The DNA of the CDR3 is TGTGCCAGCAGTGACGGGTTAGGACTTTTCGACTACACCTTC.